This entry describes one T cell receptor (beta chain). Its antigen is not known. TCRdb's table, derived via immunoSEQ multiplex PCR, lists solely in-frame clones and lacks some. Of about 150,000 clones listed, approximately 90% are singletons. The sample comes from a study of T cell responses to AZD1222 COVID-19 vaccine. Study results and caveats: Spike-specific TCR depth and breadth grew after two AZD1222 doses.

Looked up from germline, CDR1 is SGHTA and CDR2 is FQGTGA. After removal of 5 bases from V and 6 bases from J, the junction contained 8 bases not matched to a gene. This CDR3 has 15 residues. V usage is TRBV7-3 and J usage is TRBJ2-2; 8 positions match TRBD1. This specimen consisted of peripheral blood, obtained on day 0 of AZD1222 vaccination. The sequence was collected from an adult in good health. The CDR3, as DNA: TGTGCCAGCAGCGGTAATCCAGGGGGCTCCGGGGAGCTGTTTTTT. This gives the protein CASSGNPGGSGELFF.